The clone carrying this T cell receptor beta chain was recorded at least ten times. The authors extracted total RNA from unfractionated whole blood. The data were taken from a study of human T cells and chemical hapten exposure. In TCRdb, the 5' RACE reads were re-called with MiXCR into one record per CDR3 protein. The sample comprises 130,000 or so distinct CDR3 sequences, 4.1% of which are singletons, and over 1.2% rests with the top ten. Germline V lookup: CDR1 LGHNA, CDR2 YSLEER. The germline V and J ends were trimmed by 4 bases and 5 bases, with 10 bases remaining between them. CDR3 length: 13 residues.

This TCR came from a female donor in good health. The V call is TRBV4-3, the J call TRBJ2-3, with D hard to call. CDR3 protein: CASSPRILDTQYF. The CDR3 bases are TGCGCCAGCAGCCCCCGGATCCTAGATACGCAGTATTTT.